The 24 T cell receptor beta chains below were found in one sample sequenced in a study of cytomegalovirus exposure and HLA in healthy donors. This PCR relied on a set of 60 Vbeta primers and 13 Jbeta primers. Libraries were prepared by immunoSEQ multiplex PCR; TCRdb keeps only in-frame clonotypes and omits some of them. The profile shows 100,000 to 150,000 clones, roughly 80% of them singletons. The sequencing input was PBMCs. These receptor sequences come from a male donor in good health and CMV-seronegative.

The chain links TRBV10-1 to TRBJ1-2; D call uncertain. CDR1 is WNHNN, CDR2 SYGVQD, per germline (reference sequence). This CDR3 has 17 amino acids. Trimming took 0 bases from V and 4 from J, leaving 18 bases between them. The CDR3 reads CASSESKREKRSYGYTF. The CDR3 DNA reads TGCGCCAGCAGTGAGTCGAAACGGGAAAAAAGGAGCTATGGCTACACCTTC.

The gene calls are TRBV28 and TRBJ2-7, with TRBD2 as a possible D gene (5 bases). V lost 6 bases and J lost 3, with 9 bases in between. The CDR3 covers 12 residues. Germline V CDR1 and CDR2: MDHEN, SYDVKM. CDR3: CASRRDYYEQYF. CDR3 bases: TGTGCCAGCAGGCGAGACTACTACGAGCAGTACTTC.

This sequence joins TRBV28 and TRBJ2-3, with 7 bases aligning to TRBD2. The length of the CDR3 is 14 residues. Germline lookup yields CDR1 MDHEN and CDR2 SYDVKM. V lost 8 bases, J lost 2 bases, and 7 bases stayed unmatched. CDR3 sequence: CASFAGDFTDTQYF. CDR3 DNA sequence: TGTGCCAGCTTTGCGGGGGATTTCACAGATACGCAGTATTTT.

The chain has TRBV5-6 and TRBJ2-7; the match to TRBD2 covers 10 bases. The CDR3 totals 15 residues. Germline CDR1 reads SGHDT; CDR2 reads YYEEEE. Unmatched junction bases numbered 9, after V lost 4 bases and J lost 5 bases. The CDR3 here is CASSPTGTSEHEQYF. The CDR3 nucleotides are TGTGCCAGCAGCCCAACCGGGACTAGCGAGCACGAGCAGTACTTC.

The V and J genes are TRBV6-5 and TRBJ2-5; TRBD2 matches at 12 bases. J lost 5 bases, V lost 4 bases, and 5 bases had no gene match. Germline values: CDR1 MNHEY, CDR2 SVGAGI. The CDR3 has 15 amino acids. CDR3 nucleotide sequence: TGTGCCAGCAGTTCTAGCGGGGGGGCTTGGGAGACCCAGTACTTC. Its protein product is CASSSSGGAWETQYF.

The CDR3 region is CASSLASGAGNTIYF. CDR3 nucleotide sequence: TGTGCCAGCAGCTTGGCGTCGGGGGCTGGAAACACCATATATTTT. The V gene is TRBV5-6, the J gene TRBJ1-3, with a possible D match to TRBD1 (5 bases). Trimming removed 0 bases from V and 2 bases from J, with 9 bases in between. Germline loops: CDR1 SGHDT, CDR2 YYEEEE. This CDR3 is 15 amino acids long.

The CDR3 reads CASSLRRYSNQPQHF. CDR3 in DNA: TGTGCCAGCAGCTTGCGGCGGTATAGCAATCAGCCCCAGCATTTT. The chain couples TRBV5-6 to TRBJ1-5; the D is unclear. The V end was cut by 1 base, the J end by 0 bases, with 8 bases between. The CDR3 length is 15 residues. The V gene's germline CDR1 is SGHDT and CDR2 YYEEEE.

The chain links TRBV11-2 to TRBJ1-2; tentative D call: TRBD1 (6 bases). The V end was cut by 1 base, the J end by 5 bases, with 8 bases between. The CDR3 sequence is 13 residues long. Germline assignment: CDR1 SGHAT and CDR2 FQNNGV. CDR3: CASSLGQGYGYTF. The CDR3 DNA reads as TGTGCCAGCAGCTTAGGGCAGGGGTATGGCTACACCTTC.

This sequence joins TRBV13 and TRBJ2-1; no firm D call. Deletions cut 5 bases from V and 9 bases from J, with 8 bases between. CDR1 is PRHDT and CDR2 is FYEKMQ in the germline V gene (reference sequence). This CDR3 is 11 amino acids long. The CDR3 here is CASSSSSEQFF. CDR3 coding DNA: TGTGCCAGCAGCAGTAGCAGTGAGCAGTTCTTC.

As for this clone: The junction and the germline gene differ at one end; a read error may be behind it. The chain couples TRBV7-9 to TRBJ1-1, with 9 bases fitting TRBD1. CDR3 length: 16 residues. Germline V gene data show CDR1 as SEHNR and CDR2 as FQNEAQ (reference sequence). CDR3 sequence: CSSSLGGQGGGTEAFF. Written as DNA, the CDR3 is TGTTCCAGCAGCTTAGGGGGACAGGGAGGTGGCACTGAAGCTTTCTTT.

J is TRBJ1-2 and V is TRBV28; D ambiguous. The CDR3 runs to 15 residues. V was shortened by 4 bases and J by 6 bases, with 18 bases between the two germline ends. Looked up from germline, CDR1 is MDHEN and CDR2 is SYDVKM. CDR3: CASSYSGGNLNGYTF. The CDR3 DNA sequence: TGTGCCAGCAGTTATTCTGGAGGGAATTTAAATGGCTACACCTTC.

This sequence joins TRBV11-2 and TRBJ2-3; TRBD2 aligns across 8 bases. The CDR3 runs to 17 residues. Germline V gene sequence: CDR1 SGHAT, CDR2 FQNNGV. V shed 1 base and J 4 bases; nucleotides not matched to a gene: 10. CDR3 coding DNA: TGTGCCAGCAGCTTAGTCCTTAGCGGGACTAAGTCAGATACGCAGTATTTT. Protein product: CASSLVLSGTKSDTQYF.

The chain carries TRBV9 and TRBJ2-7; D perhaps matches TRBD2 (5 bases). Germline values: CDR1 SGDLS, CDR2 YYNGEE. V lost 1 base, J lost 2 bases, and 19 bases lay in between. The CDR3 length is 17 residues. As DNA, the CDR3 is TGTGCCAGCAGCGTAATCCCCGCACAAGAGGGCCCCTACGAGCAGTACTTC. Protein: CASSVIPAQEGPYEQYF.

Here the CDR3 reads CASSPNRLAGRRDEQFF. Here the CDR3 DNA reads TGTGCCAGCAGTCCGAACAGACTAGCGGGAAGGAGAGATGAGCAGTTCTTC. The V call is TRBV7-9, the J call TRBJ2-1; the match to TRBD2 covers 11 bases. The CDR3 extends over 17 amino acids. Trimming cost V 6 bases and J 8 bases; bases outside gene matches: 15. The germline CDR1 and CDR2 sequences are SEHNR and FQNEAQ (reference sequence).

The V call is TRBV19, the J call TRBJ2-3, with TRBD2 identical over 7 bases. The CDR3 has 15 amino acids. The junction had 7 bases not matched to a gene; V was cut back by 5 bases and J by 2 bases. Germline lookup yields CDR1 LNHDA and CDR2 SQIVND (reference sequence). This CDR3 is CASSLRLAATDTQYF. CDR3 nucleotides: TGTGCCAGTAGTCTCCGACTAGCAGCCACAGATACGCAGTATTTT.

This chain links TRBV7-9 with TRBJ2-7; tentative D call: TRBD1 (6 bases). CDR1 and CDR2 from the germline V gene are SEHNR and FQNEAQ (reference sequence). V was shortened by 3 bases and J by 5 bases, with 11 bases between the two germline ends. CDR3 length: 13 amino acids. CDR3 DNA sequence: TGTGCCAGCAGCTTCCCCCAGGGGAACGAGCAGTACTTC. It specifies CASSFPQGNEQYF.

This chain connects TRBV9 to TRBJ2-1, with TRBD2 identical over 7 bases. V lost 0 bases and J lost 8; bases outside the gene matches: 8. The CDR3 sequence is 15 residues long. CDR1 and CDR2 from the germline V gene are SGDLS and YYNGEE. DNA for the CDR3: TGTGCCAGCAGCGTAGGGGGGGGGAGGAGCGATGAGCAGTTCTTC. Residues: CASSVGGGRSDEQFF.

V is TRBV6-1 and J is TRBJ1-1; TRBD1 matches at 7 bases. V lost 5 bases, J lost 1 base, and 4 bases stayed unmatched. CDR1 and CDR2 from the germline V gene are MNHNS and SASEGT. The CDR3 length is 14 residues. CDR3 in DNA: TGTGCCAGCAGTTCTCGGACAGGGAACACTGAAGCTTTCTTT. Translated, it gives CASSSRTGNTEAFF.

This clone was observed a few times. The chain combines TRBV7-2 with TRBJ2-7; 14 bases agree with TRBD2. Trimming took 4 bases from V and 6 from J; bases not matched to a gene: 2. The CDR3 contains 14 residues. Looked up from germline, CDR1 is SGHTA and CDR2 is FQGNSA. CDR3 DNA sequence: TGTGCCAGCAGCTCCGGACTAGCGGGAGGCGAGCAGTACTTC. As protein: CASSSGLAGGEQYF.

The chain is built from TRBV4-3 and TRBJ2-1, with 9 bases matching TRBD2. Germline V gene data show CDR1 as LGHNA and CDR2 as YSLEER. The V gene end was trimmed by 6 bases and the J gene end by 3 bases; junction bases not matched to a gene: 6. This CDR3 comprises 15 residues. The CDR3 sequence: CASRFDSGSYNEQFF. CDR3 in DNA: TGCGCCAGCAGATTTGATAGCGGGAGCTACAATGAGCAGTTCTTC.

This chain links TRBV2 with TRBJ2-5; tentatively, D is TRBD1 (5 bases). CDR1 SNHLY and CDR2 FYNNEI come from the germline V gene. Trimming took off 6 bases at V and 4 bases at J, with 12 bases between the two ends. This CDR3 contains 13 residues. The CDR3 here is CASREDTTETQYF. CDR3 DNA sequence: TGTGCCAGCAGAGAGGACACTACAGAGACCCAGTACTTC.

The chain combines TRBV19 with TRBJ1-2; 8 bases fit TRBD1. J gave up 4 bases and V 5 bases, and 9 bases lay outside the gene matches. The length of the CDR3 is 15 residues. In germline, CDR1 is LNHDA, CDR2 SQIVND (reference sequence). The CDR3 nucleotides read TGTGCCAGTAGTGCGGGGACAGGAGGCCCCTATGGCTACACCTTC. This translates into CASSAGTGGPYGYTF.

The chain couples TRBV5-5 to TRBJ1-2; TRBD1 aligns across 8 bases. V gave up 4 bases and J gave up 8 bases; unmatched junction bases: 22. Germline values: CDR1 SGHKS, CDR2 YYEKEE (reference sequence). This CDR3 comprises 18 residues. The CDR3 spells CASSEQVSGGAGVFGYTF. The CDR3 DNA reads TGTGCCAGCAGCGAGCAGGTGTCAGGGGGCGCTGGTGTCTTCGGCTACACCTTC.

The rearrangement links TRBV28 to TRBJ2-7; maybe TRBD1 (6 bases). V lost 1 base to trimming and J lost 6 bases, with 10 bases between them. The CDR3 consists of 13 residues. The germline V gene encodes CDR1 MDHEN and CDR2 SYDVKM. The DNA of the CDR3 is TGTGCCAGCAGTTTATCAGGGGAAGTCGAGCAGTACTTC. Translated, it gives CASSLSGEVEQYF.